The 26 T cell receptor beta chains listed next were all sequenced from one sample in a study of T cells after somatic rescue of genetic block. Clones were sequenced by immunoSEQ multiplex PCR, and TCRdb holds only the in-frame ones, with some missing. The sample carries about 9,100 clones, 74% recorded once. Sequences were obtained from peripheral blood mononuclear cells (PBMCs). Receptor source: a boy between 10 and 17 years old.

J is TRBJ1-2 and V is TRBV27; TRBD1 might be the D (6 bases). This CDR3 region has 15 residues. Between the trimmed V and J ends, which lost 7 bases and 3 bases, there was a span of 18 bases. Germline V lookup: CDR1 MNHEY, CDR2 SMNVEV (reference sequence). CDR3 in amino acids: CASTRVGAGYYGYTF. In nucleotides, the CDR3 is TGTGCCAGCACACGGGTGGGGGCTGGTTACTATGGCTACACCTTC.

Only one count was recorded for this clone. The J gene is TRBJ2-1, the V gene TRBV7-3; D may be TRBD2 (7 bases). Germline V gene lookup returns CDR1 SGHTA and CDR2 FQGTGA. V was shortened by 1 base and J by 2 bases, with 12 bases between the two germline ends. CDR3 length equals 16 residues. The CDR3 DNA reads as TGTGCCAGCAGCTTAAACGGGGGGCAGACCTACAATGAGCAGTTCTTC. Translation: CASSLNGGQTYNEQFF.

This rearrangement joins TRBV7-2 to TRBJ2-2; perhaps TRBD1 as D (5 bases). The germline V gene encodes CDR1 SGHTA and CDR2 FQGNSA. V lost 5 bases, J lost 1 base, and 17 bases lay in between. The CDR3 consists of 17 residues. CDR3 nucleotides: TGTGCCAGCAGCCTGGCAGGGATCGGTATGAACACCGGGGAGCTGTTTTTT. It codes for CASSLAGIGMNTGELFF.

The chain links TRBV11-2 to TRBJ2-1; TRBD2 matches at 10 bases. Germline V gene data show CDR1 as SGHAT and CDR2 as FQNNGV. The CDR3 loop spans 15 amino acids. After removal of 8 bases from V and 1 base from J, the junction contained 5 bases not matched to a gene. As DNA, the CDR3 is TGTGCCAGCGGCTGGGGACTAGCGTCCTACAATGAGCAGTTCTTC. Protein sequence: CASGWGLASYNEQFF. The full variable domain, its missing parts supplied by reference TRBV11-2 and TRBJ2-1, is EAGVAQSPRYKIIEKRQSVAFWCNPISGHATLYWYQQILGQGPKLLIQFQNNGVVDDSQLPKDRFSAERLKGVDSTLKIQPAKLEDSAVYLCASGWGLASYNEQFFGPGTRLTVL.

J is TRBJ2-1 and V is TRBV27; no reliable D call. V was pared by 3 bases and J by 1 base, with 10 bases between. The germline gives CDR1 MNHEY, CDR2 SMNVEV (reference sequence). The CDR3 contains 15 residues. DNA of the CDR3: TGTGCCAGCAGTTTGATTAGCCTATCCTACAATGAGCAGTTCTTC. This codes for CASSLISLSYNEQFF.

The chain has TRBV20-1 and TRBJ2-1; D is ambiguous. Trimming took off 3 bases at V and 12 bases at J, with 12 bases between the two ends. Germline V gives CDR1 DFQATT, CDR2 SNEGSKA (reference sequence). The CDR3 is 11 residues long. In nucleotides, the CDR3 is TGCAGTGCTAGCGTAGGATGGATGCAGTTCTTC. Translating gives CSASVGWMQFF.

This rearrangement joins TRBV5-1 to TRBJ2-7; TRBD1 agrees at 7 bases. This CDR3 is 16 amino acids long. Germline loops: CDR1 SGHRS, CDR2 YFSETQ. After removal of 0 bases from V and 0 bases from J, the junction contained 6 bases not matched to a gene. DNA for the CDR3: TGCGCCAGCAGCTTGGCCCACCCAGGGGGCTCCTACGAGCAGTACTTC. The encoded protein is CASSLAHPGGSYEQYF.

This clone is a singleton in its sample. The chain employs TRBV10-3 and TRBJ2-7; 9 bases fit TRBD1. Per the germline V gene, CDR1 is ENHRY and CDR2 is SYGVKD. The CDR3 spans 15 residues. The ends lost 4 bases at V and 2 bases at J; junction bases unmatched: 6. This CDR3 reads CAISVDRGGTYEQYF. The CDR3 nucleotides read TGTGCCATCAGTGTTGACAGGGGGGGAACCTACGAGCAGTACTTC.

V is TRBV5-1 and J is TRBJ2-3; D is possibly TRBD1 (6 bases). The CDR3 consists of 15 residues. V was clipped by 4 bases and J by 6 bases, with 18 bases between them. The V gene's germline CDR1 is SGHRS and CDR2 YFSETQ. The chain's CDR3 is CASSPQGPLLDTQYF. The CDR3 nucleotides are TGCGCCAGCAGCCCTCAGGGGCCCCTACTGGATACGCAGTATTTT.

The V gene is TRBV6-1, the J gene TRBJ1-6; the match to TRBD1 covers 9 bases. With 3 bases clipped from V and 10 bases from J, the junction kept 4 bases outside the gene matches. CDR1 MNHNS and CDR2 SASEGT come from the germline V gene. This CDR3 is 14 amino acids long. The CDR3 coding sequence is TGTGCCAGCAGTGAGGACAGGGGTTGGTCACCCCTCCACTTT. Its translation is CASSEDRGWSPLHF.

The rearrangement joins TRBV5-1 to TRBJ2-3; 11 bases are shared with TRBD2. CDR1 is SGHRS and CDR2 is YFSETQ in the germline V gene. CDR3 size: 16 residues. Trimming took 3 bases from V and 1 from J; bases not matched to a gene: 4. The CDR3 loop reads CASSWATSGGTDTQYF. CDR3 bases: TGCGCCAGCAGCTGGGCGACTAGCGGGGGCACAGATACGCAGTATTTT.

By share, this clone counts as medium-sized (0.01 to 0.1%). The gene calls are TRBV18 and TRBJ2-7, with 7 bases fitting TRBD1. This CDR3 region has 15 residues. Germline trimming cut 5 bases from V and 0 bases from J; bases unmatched to any gene: 7. The germline V gene has CDR1 KGHSH and CDR2 LQKENI. The CDR3 region is CASSEPGQLSYEQYF. For the CDR3, the DNA is TGTGCCAGCTCAGAACCGGGACAGCTCTCCTACGAGCAGTACTTC. Full variable domain (rest looked up from reference TRBV18 and TRBJ2-7): NAGVMQNPRHLVRRRGQEARLRCSPMKGHSHVYWYRQLPEEGLKFMVYLQKENIIDESGMPKERFSAEFPKEGPSILRIQQVVRGDSAAYFCASSEPGQLSYEQYFGPGTRLTVT.

Here the CDR3 reads CASSLAGLAGGPGETQYF. As DNA, the CDR3 is TGCGCCAGCAGCTTGGCGGGACTAGCGGGAGGGCCTGGAGAGACCCAGTACTTC. The chain carries TRBV5-1 and TRBJ2-5; 16 bases line up with TRBD2. The germline gives CDR1 SGHRS, CDR2 YFSETQ. The trim removed 0 bases at V and 4 bases at J, leaving 6 bases unmatched. The CDR3 loop spans 18 amino acids.

The J gene is TRBJ2-2, the V gene TRBV5-1; D uncertain. V was cut by 4 bases and J by 4 bases, with 11 bases left in between. CDR3 size: 14 residues. CDR1 SGHRS and CDR2 YFSETQ come from the germline V gene. The CDR3 region is CASSPSRVTGELFF. CDR3 coding DNA: TGCGCCAGCAGCCCCTCACGGGTCACCGGGGAGCTGTTTTTT.

This chain joins TRBV28 and TRBJ1-5; D gene uncertain. The V end was cut by 7 bases, the J end by 4 bases, with 11 bases between. This CDR3 region has 13 residues. From germline, CDR1 is MDHEN and CDR2 SYDVKM. CDR3 amino acids: CASKLQPNQPQHF. The CDR3 nucleotides read TGTGCCAGCAAACTCCAACCGAATCAGCCCCAGCATTTT.

The V call is TRBV7-3, the J call TRBJ2-2; 13 nucleotides align to TRBD2. Germline V gene lookup returns CDR1 SGHTA and CDR2 FQGTGA. The V gene end was trimmed by 6 bases and the J gene end by 5 bases; junction bases not matched to a gene: 6. The CDR3 extends over 16 amino acids. The CDR3 spells CASRGPGLAGTGELFF. The CDR3 region has the DNA TGTGCCAGCAGGGGTCCGGGACTAGCGGGAACCGGGGAGCTGTTTTTT. Full variable domain (rest looked up from reference TRBV7-3 and TRBJ2-2): GAGVSQTPSNKVTEKGKYVELRCDPISGHTALYWYRQSLGQGPEFLIYFQGTGAADDSGLPNDRFFAVRPEGSVSTLKIQRTERGDSAVYLCASRGPGLAGTGELFFGEGSRLTVL.

V gene TRBV7-3 combines with J gene TRBJ1-1; D remains unclear. Trimming pared 1 base from V and 0 bases from J, leaving 3 bases between. The V gene's germline CDR1 is SGHTA and CDR2 FQGTGA. The CDR3 has 13 residues. The CDR3 nucleotides read TGTGCCAGCAGCTTAAGGCTGAACACTGAAGCTTTCTTT. It yields the protein CASSLRLNTEAFF.

This chain connects TRBV11-2 to TRBJ2-3; the D gene is possibly TRBD2 (6 bases). The V and J ends lost 0 bases and 8 bases respectively, with 9 bases between them. CDR3 size: 13 residues. CDR1 and CDR2 from the germline V gene are SGHAT and FQNNGV. The DNA of the CDR3 is TGTGCCAGCAGCTTAGATCGGGGAGGTACGCAGTATTTT. The encoded protein is CASSLDRGGTQYF.

The chain links TRBV7-6 to TRBJ1-1; D possibly corresponds to TRBD1 (6 bases). CDR3 length: 18 residues. CDR1 is SGHVS and CDR2 is FNYEAQ in the germline V gene. Trimming left V 5 bases short and J 1 base short, with 23 bases between. The DNA of the CDR3 is TGTGCCAGCAGCGCTAGGCCCGACATGGACAGCACGAACACTGAAGCTTTCTTT. This encodes CASSARPDMDSTNTEAFF.

V is TRBV19 and J is TRBJ2-7; 8 bases align to TRBD1. V shed 6 bases and J 5 bases; nucleotides not matched to a gene: 15. The CDR3 totals 16 residues. Germline V lookup: CDR1 LNHDA, CDR2 SQIVND (reference sequence). CDR3 sequence: CASRSSGGQERHEQYF. CDR3 coding DNA: TGTGCCAGTAGAAGTTCTGGGGGACAGGAACGCCACGAGCAGTACTTC.

DNA for the CDR3: TGTGCCAGCAGCCCCCGACGAGGTGGGGGGGCTTACAATGAGCAGTTCTTC. Its protein product is CASSPRRGGGAYNEQFF. The rearrangement links TRBV9 to TRBJ2-1; D is perhaps TRBD2 (7 bases). The V end lost 4 bases, the J end lost 4 bases, and 21 bases lay between the germline ends. This CDR3 spans 17 amino acids. Germline CDR1 SGDLS, CDR2 YYNGEE.

The chain joins TRBV19 to TRBJ2-7, with D possibly TRBD1 on 6 matching bases. Trimming shortened V by 4 bases and J by 3 bases, and 19 bases separated the two germline ends. The CDR3 totals 16 residues. Germline V CDR1 and CDR2: LNHDA, SQIVND (reference sequence). The CDR3 sequence: CASSTRGNPVDYEQYF. The CDR3 bases are TGTGCCAGTAGTACCAGGGGAAATCCCGTGGACTACGAGCAGTACTTC.

V gene TRBV7-6 combines with J gene TRBJ1-2; 9 nucleotides align to TRBD1. From germline, CDR1 is SGHVS and CDR2 FNYEAQ. V lost 3 bases and J lost 8; bases outside the gene matches: 7. The CDR3 consists of 14 residues. The CDR3: CASSFTGQGAGYTF. In DNA, the CDR3 is TGTGCCAGCAGCTTTACGGGACAGGGTGCGGGCTACACCTTC.

The J gene is TRBJ2-3, the V gene TRBV25-1; D might be TRBD2 (6 bases). The V gene's germline CDR1 is MGHDK and CDR2 SYGVNS. This CDR3 spans 15 amino acids. Trimming cost V 4 bases and J 1 base, with 12 bases left between them. This chain's CDR3 is CASSVGIAGTDTQYF. CDR3 coding DNA: TGTGCCAGCAGTGTAGGGATAGCGGGCACAGATACGCAGTATTTT.

The CDR3 coding sequence is TGTGCCAGCAGTGGAGGGGGTTTCGGCAATGAGCAGTTCTTC. Translating it yields CASSGGGFGNEQFF. This chain links TRBV2 with TRBJ2-1, with a weak D call TRBD1 (6 bases). The V and J ends lost 4 bases and 6 bases respectively, with 13 bases between them. The germline V gene has CDR1 SNHLY and CDR2 FYNNEI. The CDR3 is 14 residues long.

This clone was counted a single time. V is TRBV19 and J is TRBJ1-2, with 7 nucleotides matching TRBD1. The CDR3 covers 17 residues. Germline V gene lookup returns CDR1 LNHDA and CDR2 SQIVND (reference sequence). Losses at the gene ends were 4 bases for V and 2 bases for J; bases not matched to a gene: 13. DNA for the CDR3: TGTGCCAGTAGTACCCAGGGACGAGGGGGCCCAAACTATGGCTACACCTTC. It codes for CASSTQGRGGPNYGYTF.